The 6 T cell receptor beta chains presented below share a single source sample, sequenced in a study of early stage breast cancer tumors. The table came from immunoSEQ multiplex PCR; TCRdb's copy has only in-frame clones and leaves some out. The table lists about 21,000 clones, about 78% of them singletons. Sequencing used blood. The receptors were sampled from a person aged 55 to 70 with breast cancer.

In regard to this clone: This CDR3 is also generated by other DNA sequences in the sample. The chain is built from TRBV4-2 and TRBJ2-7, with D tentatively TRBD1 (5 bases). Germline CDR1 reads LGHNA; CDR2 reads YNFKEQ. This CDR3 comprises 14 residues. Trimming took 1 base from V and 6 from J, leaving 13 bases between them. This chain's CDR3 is CASSQGPTGGEQYF. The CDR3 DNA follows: TGTGCCAGCAGCCAAGGACCCACAGGCGGCGAGCAGTACTTC.

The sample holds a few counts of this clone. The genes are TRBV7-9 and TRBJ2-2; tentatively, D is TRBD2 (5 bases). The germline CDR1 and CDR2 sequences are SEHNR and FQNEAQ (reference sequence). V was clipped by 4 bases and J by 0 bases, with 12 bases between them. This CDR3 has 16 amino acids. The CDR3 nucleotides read TGTGCCAGCAGCTCACAGATGGAGGCGAACACCGGGGAGCTGTTTTTT. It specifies CASSSQMEANTGELFF.

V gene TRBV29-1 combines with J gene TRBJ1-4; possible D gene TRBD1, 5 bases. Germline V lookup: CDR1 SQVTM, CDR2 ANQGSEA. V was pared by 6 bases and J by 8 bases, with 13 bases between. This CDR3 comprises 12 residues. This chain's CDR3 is CSVQVGREKLFF. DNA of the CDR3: TGCAGCGTACAGGTTGGACGGGAAAAACTGTTTTTT.

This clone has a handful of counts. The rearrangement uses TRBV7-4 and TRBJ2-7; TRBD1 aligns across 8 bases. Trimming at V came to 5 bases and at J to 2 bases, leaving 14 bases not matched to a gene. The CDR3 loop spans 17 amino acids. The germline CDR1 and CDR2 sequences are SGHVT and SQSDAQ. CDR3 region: CASSTQPDRGTPYEQYF. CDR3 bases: TGTGCCAGCAGCACCCAGCCCGACAGGGGAACCCCCTACGAGCAGTACTTC.

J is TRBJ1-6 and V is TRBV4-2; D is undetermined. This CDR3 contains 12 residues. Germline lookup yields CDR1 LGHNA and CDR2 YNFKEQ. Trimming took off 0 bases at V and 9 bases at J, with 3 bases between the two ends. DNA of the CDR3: TGTGCCAGCAGCCAAGATAGTTCACCCCTCCACTTT. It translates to CASSQDSSPLHF.

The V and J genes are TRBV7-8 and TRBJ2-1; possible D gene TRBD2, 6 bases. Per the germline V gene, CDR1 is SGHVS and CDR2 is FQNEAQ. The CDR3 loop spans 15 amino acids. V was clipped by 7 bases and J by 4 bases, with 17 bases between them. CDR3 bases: TGTGCCAGCACGCGACTAGAGGGGAATTACAATGAGCAGTTCTTC. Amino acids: CASTRLEGNYNEQFF.